This TCR beta chain was identified in a study of blood T cell repertoires in COVID-19. Measured with immunoSEQ multiplex PCR; TCRdb has only the in-frame clones, and not every one. The repertoire holds roughly 160,000 clones, 60% to 85% seen once, with 8.1% in the top ten. One Seattle source followed patients from active infection through their disease course. Sequencing was performed on peripheral blood. This receptor was identified in a woman in her sixties or seventies with COVID-19, enrolled during active disease.

The CDR3 spells CASTSSGGQPQHF. CDR3 sequence (DNA): TGCGCCAGCACGTCCAGCGGGGGACAGCCCCAGCATTTT. The chain combines TRBV10-2 with TRBJ1-5; tentative D call: TRBD1 (5 bases). The CDR3 is 13 amino acids. Germline-derived CDR1 and CDR2 are WSHSY and SAAADI. The germline V and J ends were trimmed by 7 bases and 7 bases, with 14 bases remaining between them.